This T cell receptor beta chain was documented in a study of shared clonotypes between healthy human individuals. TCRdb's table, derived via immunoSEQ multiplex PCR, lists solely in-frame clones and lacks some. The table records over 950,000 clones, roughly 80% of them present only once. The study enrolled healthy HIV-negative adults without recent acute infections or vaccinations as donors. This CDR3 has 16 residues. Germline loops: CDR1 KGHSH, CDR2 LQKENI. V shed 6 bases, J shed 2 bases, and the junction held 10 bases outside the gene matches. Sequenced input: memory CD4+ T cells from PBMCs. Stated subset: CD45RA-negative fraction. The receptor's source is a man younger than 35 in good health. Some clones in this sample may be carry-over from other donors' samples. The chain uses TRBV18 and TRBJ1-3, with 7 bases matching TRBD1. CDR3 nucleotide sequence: TGTGCCAGCTCGCCAACGAATCAGGGGGCTGGAAACACCATATATTTT. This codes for CASSPTNQGAGNTIYF.